This T cell receptor (beta chain) was recovered during a study of blood T cell repertoires in COVID-19 (dated by TCRdb to 2020 to 2021). For the wider study: Collaborator samples came from the United States, Italy and Spain and covered acute and convalescent phases of COVID-19. Sample metadata almost always included a de-identified subject ID, COVID-19 status, age in years and sex. The samples were drawn from two sources: the first 160 participants of the ongoing ImmuneRACE study, and about 1,300 subjects contributed by 6 global collaborators. Deeply sampled blood TCRbeta repertoires from subjects exposed to, actively infected with, or recovered from COVID-19 were included in the dataset. The repertoires were released in a freely available public database intended as a resource for research on the immune response to SARS-CoV-2. HLA class I and class II types, where available, came from metadata supplied by the sample provider rather than from assay-based typing. The material from the prospective study consisted of cDNA or gDNA derived from T cells, B-cell-depleted T cells, or PBMCs. Broader findings and caveats from the paper: The quantity of clinical and demographic metadata differed by source and by participant and was supplied without curation.

A note on this clone: Its antigen is still unknown. No much larger clonotype is one base removed from it; base qualities were not supplied.

TCRbeta CDR3 regions were amplified from genomic DNA by means of the immunoSEQ Assay, a bias-controlled multiplex PCR. Regarding the original processing steps: Nucleated cell counts per sample were estimated from amplification of reference gene primers within the assay. To quantify the absolute abundance of each unique TCRbeta CDR3 rearrangement, sequence reads were collapsed and filtered. For each sample, productive Simpson clonality was calculated as the square root of Simpson's diversity index across productive rearrangements. The source is immuneACCESS, and TCRdb retained only in-frame sequences with V and J called. Part of the clones is not carried over; for the studies checked, unresolved V genes explain less than half of this, and the remainder is unexplained. The D gene and trimming were derived from the DNA, and the V and J assignments and clone size from that table. For this sample the table gives nearly 200,000 clones, of which roughly nine tenths were detected only once. The ten largest make up 0.75% to 0.95% of the sample.

The collaborating institutions used their own protocols to collect whole blood in K2EDTA tubes. For TCRbeta analysis, collaborators shipped samples in one of three forms: frozen whole blood, isolated PBMCs, or DNA extracted from either of those sample types. The trim is 4 bases for V and 11 bases for J, with a gap of 18 bases between the germline ends. From cysteine to phenylalanine, the CDR3 is 14 amino acids long. The CDR3 DNA has 42 bases and is translated from base 1. CDR1 and CDR2 were assigned from the germline V gene as SGHTA and FQGNSA. The sequenced sample was peripheral blood. The rearranged chain carries TRBV7-2 and TRBJ2-1, with the D gene too uncertain to name. This clonotype was sampled from a woman in her seventies with acute or convalescent COVID-19. CDR3 reads: CASSYLAGAAQQFF. The DNA sequence is TGTGCCAGCAGCTACCTGGCAGGCGCCGCCCAGCAGTTCTTC.